These 21 T cell receptor beta chains were all obtained from the same sample, sequenced in a study of breast tumors, draining lymph nodes, adjacent tissues. TCRdb itself ran the multiplex PCR reads through MiXCR, one entry per CDR3 protein. Of 270,000 or so distinct CDR3 sequences listed, 30% to 35% are singletons. Axillary draining lymph nodes of breast cancer patients supplied the node samples. The sequenced sample consisted of axillary lymph node tissue. All receptors derive from a female donor with breast cancer. Some clones in this sample may be carry-over from other donors' samples.

This clonotype was counted ten times or more. This chain links TRBV6-4 with TRBJ1-5; no clear D gene. Germline CDR1 reads MRHNA; CDR2 reads SNTAGT. The CDR3 covers 13 residues. Trimming pared 5 bases from V and 7 bases from J, leaving 12 bases between. CDR3 sequence (DNA): TGTGCCAGCAGTAAGAACAGTGGCCAGCCCCAGCATTTT. It encodes CASSKNSGQPQHF.

This clonotype occurred many times. An end of the junction differs from the germline gene, which may be a read error. This chain uses TRBV7-9 with TRBJ2-5; no definite D call. Germline CDR1 and CDR2: SEHNR and FQNEAQ (reference sequence). The length of the CDR3 is 13 residues. DNA for the CDR3: TGTGCCAGCCGTAAGGGCTCCCAAAAGACCCAGTACTTC. Residues: CASRKGSQKTQYF.

About this clonotype itself: A read error may be the cause here, since a much bigger clone is one base away. V is TRBV5-6 and J is TRBJ2-5, with a weak D call TRBD2 (6 bases). The CDR3 spans 13 residues. The V end was cut by 3 bases, the J end by 9 bases, with 15 bases between. Germline lookup yields CDR1 SGHDT and CDR2 YYEEEE. This CDR3 is CASSSGPREPQYF. CDR3 DNA: TGTGCCAGCAGCTCTGGTCCCCGGGAGCCCCAGTACTTC.

Concerning this clonotype: This may come from a read error, since a much larger clone is one base off. The V gene is TRBV2, the J gene TRBJ2-1, with a possible D match to TRBD2 (6 bases). Per the germline V gene, CDR1 is SNHLY and CDR2 is FYNNEI. V was pared by 5 bases and J by 10 bases, with 18 bases between. The CDR3 runs to 14 residues. The CDR3 DNA follows: TGTGCCAGCAGTCCCGGGACTGGTCTGCACGAGCAGTTCTTC. It is translated as CASSPGTGLHEQFF.

About this clonotype itself: A read error is possible here, since a much larger clone lies one base away. The chain employs TRBV20-1 and TRBJ2-2, with D hard to call. The CDR3 extends over 9 amino acids. Germline values: CDR1 DFQATT, CDR2 SNEGSKA (reference sequence). The chain's CDR3 is CRVAGELFF. The CDR3, as DNA: TGCAGAGTCGCCGGGGAGCTGTTTTTT.

This clonotype was found many times. The chain uses TRBV7-9 and TRBJ2-2; possibly TRBD2 for D (5 bases). This CDR3 spans 16 amino acids. CDR1 is SEHNR and CDR2 is FQNEAQ in the germline V gene (reference sequence). V was pared by 4 bases and J by 5 bases, with 17 bases between. The CDR3 sequence is CASSSPGPRGTGELFF. CDR3 bases: TGTGCCAGCAGCTCGCCCGGGCCCAGAGGGACCGGGGAGCTGTTTTTT.

This clonotype was seen many times. This chain links TRBV5-1 with TRBJ2-7, with TRBD2 matching over 9 bases. This CDR3 region has 16 residues. Germline V gene data show CDR1 as SGHRS and CDR2 as YFSETQ. Trimming at V came to 4 bases and at J to 4 bases, leaving 12 bases not matched to a gene. CDR3 DNA: TGCGCCAGCAGCCGCATGGCCTCTAGCGGGACTTACGAGCAGTACTTC. The encoded protein is CASSRMASSGTYEQYF.

The rearrangement joins TRBV29-1 to TRBJ2-3, with TRBD2 matching over 11 bases. CDR3 length: 15 amino acids. Germline V gene data show CDR1 as SQVTM and CDR2 as ANQGSEA. V shed 4 bases and J 4 bases; nucleotides not matched to a gene: 7. For the CDR3, the DNA is TGCAGCGTTGTGACTAGCGGGAAGGGGGCAGATACGCAGTATTTT. Protein: CSVVTSGKGADTQYF.

This clonotype showed up many times. The CDR3 DNA reads as TGCAGTGCTAGAGATTCCAGCGGGGGTTCCTACAATGAGCAGTTCTTC. It yields the protein CSARDSSGGSYNEQFF. V and J are TRBV20-1 and TRBJ2-1; 8 bases map to TRBD2. CDR1 DFQATT and CDR2 SNEGSKA come from the germline V gene (reference sequence). The CDR3 runs to 16 residues. After removal of 0 bases from V and 1 base from J, the junction contained 5 bases not matched to a gene.

Turning to this clonotype: Lacking the conserved final phenylalanine or tryptophan, this CDR3 likely reflects a read error. This chain links TRBV7-8 with TRBJ1-2, with unresolved D. CDR3 length: 17 residues. CDR1 SGHVS and CDR2 FQNEAQ come from the germline V gene. The DNA of the CDR3 is TGTGCCAGCAGCTCCCGTAATGTAGGGCGAGCTAACTACGGCTACACCTCC. Protein sequence: CASSSRNVGRANYGYTS.

To note about this clonotype: At one end, the junction sequence differs from germline, possibly due to a read error. This rearrangement joins TRBV11-2 to TRBJ2-2; possibly TRBD1 or TRBD2 for D (5 bases each). Germline loops: CDR1 SGHAT, CDR2 FQNNGV. CDR3 length: 15 residues. CDR3 residues: CASSKGQGASGELLF. Here the CDR3 DNA reads TGTGCCAGCAGCAAGGGGCAGGGAGCTTCCGGGGAGCTGCTTTTT.

The table lists this clonotype with many counts. This chain uses TRBV2 with TRBJ2-5; D gene ambiguous. The V and J ends lost 8 bases and 3 bases respectively, with 10 bases between them. This CDR3 contains 12 residues. Germline V gene sequence: CDR1 SNHLY, CDR2 FYNNEI. Written as DNA, the CDR3 is TGTGCCAGCCTAAGAGGAAAAGAGACCCAGTACTTC. Translating it yields CASLRGKETQYF. Supplemented by reference TRBV2 and TRBJ2-5, the full variable domain reads EPEVTQTPSHQVTQMGQEVILRCVPISNHLYFYWYRQILGQKVEFLVSFYNNEISEKSEIFDDQFSVERPDGSNFTLKIRSTKLEDSAMYFCASLRGKETQYFGPGTRLLVL.

This clonotype was recorded many times. The chain uses TRBV30 and TRBJ1-6, with 9 bases lining up with TRBD1. The CDR3 length is 14 residues. V dropped 0 bases and J dropped 9; count of bases not matched to a gene: 3. The V gene's germline CDR1 is GTSNPN and CDR2 SVGIG (reference sequence). The CDR3 DNA reads TGTGCCTGGAGTGTACGGGGACAGGGTTCACCCCTCCACTTT. Its protein is CAWSVRGQGSPLHF.

V and J are TRBV20-1 and TRBJ1-1, with D perhaps matching TRBD1 (5 bases). The V end lost 6 bases, the J end lost 9 bases, and 14 bases lay between the germline ends. The germline V gene has CDR1 DFQATT and CDR2 SNEGSKA (reference sequence). The CDR3 sequence is 11 residues long. The CDR3 here is CSARSGTQAFF. For the CDR3, the DNA is TGCAGTGCCCGGTCCGGGACTCAAGCTTTCTTT.

This clonotype has at least ten counts. J is TRBJ2-1 and V is TRBV7-2; D remains ambiguous. The CDR3 runs 12 residues. The V gene's germline CDR1 is SGHTA and CDR2 FQGNSA. V was pared by 3 bases and J by 3 bases, with 3 bases between. The CDR3 nucleotides read TGTGCCAGCAGCTTCAACTACAATGAGCAGTTCTTC. It yields the protein CASSFNYNEQFF. Based on the CDR3 plus reference TRBV7-2 and TRBJ2-1, the full variable domain is GAGVSQSPSNKVTEKGKDVELRCDPISGHTALYWYRQSLGQGLEFLIYFQGNSAPDKSGLPSDRFSAERTGGSVSTLTIQRTQQEDSAVYLCASSFNYNEQFFGPGTRLTVL.

The chain employs TRBV7-9 and TRBJ2-1, with 7 bases aligning to TRBD2. Germline lookup yields CDR1 SEHNR and CDR2 FQNEAQ (reference sequence). The CDR3 consists of 15 residues. V dropped 5 bases and J dropped 4; count of bases not matched to a gene: 8. The CDR3 DNA is TGTGCCAGCAGCCCCGGGGCTAGCGGTTACAATGAGCAGTTCTTC. This sequence encodes CASSPGASGYNEQFF.

This clonotype was counted at least ten times. The chain employs TRBV7-8 and TRBJ2-7, with 7 bases matching TRBD2. V was clipped by 2 bases and J by 4 bases; unmatched bases: 11. This CDR3 is built from 16 residues. CDR1 SGHVS and CDR2 FQNEAQ come from the germline V gene. The CDR3 sequence is CASSLISGLGGYEQYF. CDR3 nucleotide sequence: TGTGCCAGCAGCTTAATTTCTGGACTAGGAGGATACGAGCAGTACTTC. The full variable domain, with the rest looked up from reference TRBV7-8 and TRBJ2-7, is GAGVSQSPRYKVAKRGQDVALRCDPISGHVSLFWYQQALGQGPEFLTYFQNEAQLDKSGLPSDRFFAERPEGSVSTLKIQRTQQEDSAVYLCASSLISGLGGYEQYFGPGTRLTVT.

As concerns this clonotype: One end of the junction fails to match germline, which may point to a read error. The chain carries TRBV6-5 and TRBJ2-3; D gene ambiguous. Germline V gives CDR1 MNHEY, CDR2 SVGAGI. The CDR3 has 14 residues. CDR3 nucleotide sequence: TGTGCCAGCAGTCACTCGACGTCAGGAGATACGCAGTATTTT. Encoded protein: CASSHSTSGDTQYF.

On this clonotype itself: This sequence may be a read error, since a much larger clone differs from it by one base. The gene calls are TRBV20-1 and TRBJ2-7; TRBD2 might be the D (5 bases). This CDR3 comprises 15 residues. Germline lookup yields CDR1 DFQATT and CDR2 SNEGSKA (reference sequence). Trimming removed 3 bases at V and 7 bases at J, with 22 bases between. The CDR3 sequence: CSASVSGHQIGEQYF. CDR3 nucleotides: TGCAGTGCTAGCGTCAGCGGTCACCAAATAGGTGAGCAGTACTTC.

This clonotype was counted many times. Compared with germline, one end of the junction differs, possibly owing to a read error. The rearrangement joins TRBV10-1 to TRBJ2-7; D tentatively reads TRBD1 or TRBD2 (6 bases each). The length of the CDR3 is 14 residues. In germline, CDR1 is WNHNN, CDR2 SYGVQD (reference sequence). DNA for the CDR3: TGCGCTAGCAGTGAGACAGGACTATCCTACGAGCAGTACTTC. Protein product: CASSETGLSYEQYF.

This clonotype was counted at least ten times. The DNA for the CDR3 is TGTGCCAGTAGTATGAGGGGCCTTAGCTATGGCTACACCTTC. Translating gives CASSMRGLSYGYTF. The chain joins TRBV19 to TRBJ1-2; a weak D match, TRBD1 (5 bases). The CDR3 runs to 14 residues. Germline lookup yields CDR1 LNHDA and CDR2 SQIVND (reference sequence). Deletions cut 3 bases from V and 4 bases from J, with 12 bases between.